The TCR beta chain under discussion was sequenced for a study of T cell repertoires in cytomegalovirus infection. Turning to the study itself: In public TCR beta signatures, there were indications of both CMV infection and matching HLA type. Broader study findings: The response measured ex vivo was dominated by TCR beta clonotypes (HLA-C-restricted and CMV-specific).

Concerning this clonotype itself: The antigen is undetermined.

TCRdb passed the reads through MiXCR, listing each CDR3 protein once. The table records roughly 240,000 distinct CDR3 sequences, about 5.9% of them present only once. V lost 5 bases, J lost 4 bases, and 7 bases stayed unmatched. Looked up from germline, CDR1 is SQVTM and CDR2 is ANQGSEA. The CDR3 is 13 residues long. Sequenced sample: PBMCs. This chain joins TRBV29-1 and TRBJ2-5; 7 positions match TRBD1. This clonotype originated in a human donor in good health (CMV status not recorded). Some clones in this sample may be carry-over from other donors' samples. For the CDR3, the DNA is TGCAGCGTTAAAGGGGGCGAGGGAGAGACCCAGTACTTC. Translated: CSVKGGEGETQYF.